Here is one T cell receptor (beta chain) with its context. The antigen remains undetermined. This entry belongs to a study of cytomegalovirus exposure and HLA in healthy donors. Study findings and constraints: In a later analysis, parvovirus B19, influenza, CMV and Epstein-Barr virus appeared linked to several top co-occurrence clusters. It was taken for granted in presence/absence analyses that sequencing depth across donors was roughly uniform.

The PCR ran on 60 Vbeta and 13 Jbeta primers. The protocol was immunoSEQ multiplex PCR, while the TCRdb copy is restricted to in-frame clones and leaves out a portion. The sample includes approximately 150,000 clones, 66% of them seen just once. Trimming left V 3 bases short and J 0 bases short, with 6 bases between. Germline lookup yields CDR1 SGHVS and CDR2 FQNEAQ. The CDR3 spans 15 residues. Donors showed nominal health when sampled, although they likely had unrecorded immune exposures. This receptor was obtained from a woman aged 55-70 years in good health and CMV-seronegative. This chain uses TRBV7-8 with TRBJ2-6; D gene ambiguous. The sequenced material came from PBMCs. This CDR3 reads CASSFLNSGANVLTF. CDR3 coding DNA: TGTGCCAGCAGCTTTCTTAACTCTGGGGCCAACGTCCTGACTTTC.